This TCR beta chain was recorded in a study of response to subunit inactivated influenza vaccine. The CDR3 is 14 residues long. Germline CDR1 reads LNHNV; CDR2 reads YYDKDF (reference sequence). The germline V and J ends were trimmed by 5 bases and 2 bases, with 13 bases remaining between them. MiXCR, applied by TCRdb to the RT-PCR reads, yields one record per CDR3 protein. The table records over 450,000 distinct CDR3 sequences, approximately 13% of them present only once. The source material was PBMCs from blood, sampled about 40 days after vaccination. The chain joins TRBV15 to TRBJ2-7, with D uncertain. This receptor was identified in a man aged 45-65 years who received an inactivated influenza vaccine. CDR3 DNA: TGTGCCACCAGCGGTCGGCGGAGTCCCTACGAGCAGTACTTC. This sequence encodes CATSGRRSPYEQYF.